The rows below give T cell receptor beta chains drawn from one sample of a study of neurological immune-mediated disorders. TCRdb used MiXCR to reprocess the 5' RACE reads, holding one entry per CDR3 protein. The table shows tens of thousands of distinct CDR3 sequences, with about an eighth occurring only once. Sequencing input: PBMCs. These receptors were collected from a man aged 55 to 70 in good health. The CDR3 runs from the conserved cysteine through the conserved F or W. Each record gives: clone size, V gene, J gene, D gene, CDR3 DNA, CDR3 protein. D genes are given only for firm matches. Clone size is stated in some rows and not others, as once, few, many or a class when expanded.

size: many
V: TRBV27
J: TRBJ2-1
D: -
DNA: TGTGCCAGCAGTTTATCGGGGGCTGAGCAGTTCTTC
CDR3: CASSLSGAEQFF

size: many
V: TRBV12-3/TRBV12-4
J: TRBJ2-3
D: -
DNA: TGTGCCAGCACTCCAAGGGTAAATACGCAGTATTTT
CDR3: CASTPRVNTQYF

size: -
V: TRBV2
J: TRBJ2-5
D: -
DNA: TGTGCCAGCAGTGAGGAGACCCAGTACTTC
CDR3: CASSEETQYF

size: many
V: TRBV7-6
J: TRBJ1-4
D: -
DNA: TGTGCCAGCAGCTTAACTGATGGTGAAAAACTGTTTTTT
CDR3: CASSLTDGEKLFF

size: many
V: TRBV6-6
J: TRBJ1-5
D: -
DNA: TGTGCCAGCAGTTACCGACCGGACAGTAGCAATCAGCCCCAGCATTTT
CDR3: CASSYRPDSSNQPQHF

size: -
V: TRBV20-1
J: TRBJ1-1
D: -
DNA: TGCAGAGCTAGAGATTACAGGAACACTGAAGCTATCTTT
CDR3: CRARDYRNTEAIF

size: many
V: TRBV7-2
J: TRBJ1-1
D: TRBD1
DNA: TGTGCCAGCAGCTTTACCAGGACAGGGGAGGCTTTCTTT
CDR3: CASSFTRTGEAFF

size: many
V: TRBV20-1
J: TRBJ2-5
D: -
DNA: TGCAGTGCCTACTTGGGGCAAGAGACCCAGTACTTC
CDR3: CSAYLGQETQYF

size: many
V: TRBV7-9
J: TRBJ1-5
D: -
DNA: TGTGCCAGCAGCCATTTTCAGGGTAGGAATCAGCCCCAGCATTTT
CDR3: CASSHFQGRNQPQHF

size: many
V: TRBV7-2
J: TRBJ1-6
D: -
DNA: TGTGCCAGCAGCTTTAATTCACCCCTCCACTTT
CDR3: CASSFNSPLHF

size: many
V: TRBV7-9
J: TRBJ2-7
D: TRBD1
DNA: TGTGCCAGCAGCTCCAGGACAGGGAAGGGCTACGAGCAGTACTTC
CDR3: CASSSRTGKGYEQYF

size: many
V: TRBV5-4
J: TRBJ1-3
D: -
DNA: TGTGCCAGCAGCTTGGCCGCCGGGCAGGGAGGAAACACCATATATTTT
CDR3: CASSLAAGQGGNTIYF

size: -
V: TRBV5-1
J: TRBJ2-5
D: -
DNA: TGCGCCAGCAGCTTTAACAGACAAGAGACCCAGTACTTC
CDR3: CASSFNRQETQYF

size: many
V: TRBV5-1
J: TRBJ2-3
D: -
DNA: TGCGCCAGCAGCTTGAATGCGGCCACAGATACGCAGTATTTT
CDR3: CASSLNAATDTQYF

size: many
V: TRBV7-2
J: TRBJ2-2
D: -
DNA: TGTGCCAGCAGCCGCAGTCCGAACACCGGGGAGCTGTTTTTT
CDR3: CASSRSPNTGELFF

size: many
V: TRBV6-2/TRBV6-3
J: TRBJ1-1
D: TRBD1
DNA: TGTGCCAGCAGGCGGACAGGAACTGAAGCTTTCTTT
CDR3: CASRRTGTEAFF

size: many
V: TRBV24-1
J: TRBJ2-3
D: TRBD1
DNA: TGTGCCACCAGTGACTCGACAGGGAAGAATGGTTTAGATACGCAGTATTTT
CDR3: CATSDSTGKNGLDTQYF

size: many
V: TRBV29-1
J: TRBJ2-3
D: -
DNA: TGCAGCGTTGAGAGGGGGTCAGATACGCAGTATTTT
CDR3: CSVERGSDTQYF

size: many
V: TRBV6-2/TRBV6-3
J: TRBJ2-2
D: TRBD1
DNA: TGTGCCAGCAAAGGACAGGGGTTCACCGGGGAGCTGTTTTTT
CDR3: CASKGQGFTGELFF

size: -
V: TRBV20-1
J: TRBJ2-1
D: -
DNA: TGCAGTGAGAGTCCGCGGTTGGATGAGCAGTTCTTC
CDR3: CSESPRLDEQFF

size: -
V: TRBV20-1
J: TRBJ2-1
D: -
DNA: TGCAGTGCTAGAGAGGGGCCGATTTGGGGTGTCTCCTACAATGAGCAGTTCTTC
CDR3: CSAREGPIWGVSYNEQFF

size: many
V: TRBV5-1
J: TRBJ2-5
D: -
DNA: TGCGCCAGCAGCCCAGGGGCCTTATCGGAGACCCAGTACTTC
CDR3: CASSPGALSETQYF

size: many
V: TRBV5-6
J: TRBJ1-4
D: TRBD1
DNA: TGTGCCAGCAGCTTTGAACAGGGGAATGAAAAACTGTTTTTT
CDR3: CASSFEQGNEKLFF

size: many
V: TRBV7-2
J: TRBJ1-2
D: -
DNA: TGTGCCAGCAGCTTTTTCGGGGGGGGCAGGGACCATGGCTACACCTTC
CDR3: CASSFFGGGRDHGYTF

size: many
V: TRBV28
J: TRBJ2-7
D: -
DNA: TGTGCCAGCAGCTTAAGACAGGGAGGGCGCGAGCAGTACTTC
CDR3: CASSLRQGGREQYF

size: -
V: TRBV18
J: TRBJ1-2
D: -
DNA: TGTGCCAGCTCACAGAGCCAAAATTCCTTTGGCTACACCTTC
CDR3: CASSQSQNSFGYTF

size: -
V: TRBV20-1
J: TRBJ2-1
D: TRBD2
DNA: TGCATCCCTGTACTAGCGGGGTATGAGCAGTTCTTC
CDR3: CIPVLAGYEQFF

size: many
V: TRBV20-1
J: TRBJ1-2
D: TRBD1
DNA: TGCAGTACTTTACAGGGGGCCGCTAACTATGGCTACACCTTC
CDR3: CSTLQGAANYGYTF

size: many
V: TRBV5-5
J: TRBJ2-5
D: -
DNA: TGTGCCAGCAGACGGGACACCGAGACCCAGTACTTC
CDR3: CASRRDTETQYF

size: many
V: TRBV7-3
J: TRBJ2-3
D: TRBD2
DNA: TGTGCCAGCAGCACGACTAGCGGGGGGTTAGATACGCAGTATTTT
CDR3: CASSTTSGGLDTQYF

size: many
V: TRBV4-2
J: TRBJ2-3
D: TRBD2
DNA: TGTGCCAGCAGCCAAGCAAATAGCGGGGGGGCCGAAACGCAGTATTTT
CDR3: CASSQANSGGAETQYF

size: many
V: TRBV5-1
J: TRBJ2-7
D: -
DNA: TGCGCCAGCAGCCGACAGGAGCTCTACGAGCAGTACTTC
CDR3: CASSRQELYEQYF

size: many
V: TRBV6-5
J: TRBJ1-2
D: -
DNA: TGTGCCAGCAAGGAGGGCAGCTATGGCTACACCTTC
CDR3: CASKEGSYGYTF

size: few
V: TRBV20-1
J: TRBJ2-1
D: TRBD1
DNA: TGCAGTGCGGACGGGACAGGGAGCGAGCAGTTCTTC
CDR3: CSADGTGSEQFF

size: many
V: TRBV12-3/TRBV12-4
J: TRBJ1-6
D: -
DNA: TGTGCCAGCAGTTTAGACAGGAGCTATAATTCACCCCTCCACTTT
CDR3: CASSLDRSYNSPLHF

size: many
V: TRBV27
J: TRBJ2-7
D: -
DNA: TGCGCCTCCGGGATAACCTACGAGCAGTACTTC
CDR3: CASGITYEQYF

size: many
V: TRBV29-1
J: TRBJ2-7
D: -
DNA: TGCAGCGTCGGGCTCTCCACGCGGGAGCAGTACTTC
CDR3: CSVGLSTREQYF

size: many
V: TRBV5-6
J: TRBJ2-7
D: -
DNA: TGTGCCAGCAGCTTCGGGCCTTTAAACTCCTACGAGCAGTACTTC
CDR3: CASSFGPLNSYEQYF

size: many
V: TRBV7-2
J: TRBJ2-3
D: -
DNA: TGTGCCAGCAGCCCAGGACCTAGCACAGATACGCAGTATTTT
CDR3: CASSPGPSTDTQYF

size: few
V: TRBV7-2
J: TRBJ1-1
D: -
DNA: TGTGCCAGCAGCAGGGTAGTAGCTGAAGCTTTCTTT
CDR3: CASSRVVAEAFF